Described below is a single T cell receptor (beta chain) sequence and its context. Its antigen is undetermined. The study used a library that attached unique molecular identifiers to individual cDNA molecules. TCRdb redid the calling of the RACE reads with MiXCR, one entry per CDR3 protein. This sample has about 260,000 distinct CDR3 sequences, with 7.5% to 9% found just once. This entry belongs to a study of human T cells and chemical hapten exposure. Study overall: The scalp of each patient received a weekly diphenylcyclopropenone dose for the full roughly 23-week study.

The CDR3 is made up of 12 amino acids. CDR1 is MNHEY and CDR2 is SMNVEV in the germline V gene (reference sequence). Trimming stripped 5 bases from V and 12 bases from J, with 14 bases between. Findings and limits, study-wide: Expanded TCR counts at PT1 went up together with patch test score, a positive correlation.

Specified time point: pre-sensitization, week 0. Noted treatment: therapeutic diphenylcyclopropenone sensitization with weekly scalp DPC. The study drew its donors from alopecia patients who were 18 to 70 years old and suitable for DPC. The origin of this receptor is a woman in her 40s with alopecia areata. Some clones in this sample may be carry-over from other donors' samples. The source material was whole blood, sampled in connection with sensitization to the hapten diphenylcyclopropenone (DPC). The chain is built from TRBV27 and TRBJ2-1; a weak D match, TRBD1 (5 bases). In nucleotides, the CDR3 is TGTGCCAGCAGTCTCAGGGCTGGTGGGCAGTTCTTC. Protein product: CASSLRAGGQFF.